These T cell receptor beta chains were read from a single sample in a study of control samples from healthy donors and cancer patients. The table came from immunoSEQ multiplex PCR; TCRdb's copy has only in-frame clones and leaves some out. The sample yields around 140,000 clones, around 94% seen once. The sample comprised blood. These receptors were collected from a man between 35 and 55 years old in good health. Both conserved end residues are part of each CDR3. D genes are given only for firm matches. The size of a clone is reported for some rows only, either as once, few or many, or as a class for expanded clones.

V	J	D	size	length	DNA	CDR3
TRBV7-9	TRBJ1-1	-	-	13	TGTGCCAGCAGCTTTACGGGGAACACTGAAGCTTTCTTT	CASSFTGNTEAFF
TRBV10-1	TRBJ2-1	TRBD2	-	14	TGCGCCAGCAGCCCGGGACTAGCGGTCAATGAGCAGTTCTTC	CASSPGLAVNEQFF
TRBV6-5	TRBJ1-3	-	-	15	TGTGCCAGCAGTTACGACAGGAGCTCTGGAAACACCATATATTTT	CASSYDRSSGNTIYF
TRBV6-6	TRBJ2-3	-	-	16	TGTGCCAGCAGTTTCACGGGGGGACAGGGCACAGATACGCAGTATTTT	CASSFTGGQGTDTQYF
TRBV9	TRBJ2-3	-	-	16	TGTGCCAGCAGCGTGTTATGGGAGGGGGGCACAGATACGCAGTATTTT	CASSVLWEGGTDTQYF
TRBV5-1	TRBJ2-5	-	-	14	TGCGCCAGCAGCGCCAAGACAGGTCAGGAGACCCAGTACTTC	CASSAKTGQETQYF
TRBV6-2/TRBV6-3	TRBJ2-3	TRBD2	-	15	TGTGCCAGCAGACCTCCGGGACTAGCGGGAGGGCCGCAGTATTTT	CASRPPGLAGGPQYF
TRBV3-1/TRBV3-2	TRBJ2-5	TRBD1	-	15	TGTGCCAGCAGCCAAGGACAGGGGGTCCAAGAGACCCAGTACTTC	CASSQGQGVQETQYF
TRBV18	TRBJ2-2	-	-	15	TGTGCCAGCTCACCTTGGCAGGACCTAGCCGGGGAGCTGTTTTTT	CASSPWQDLAGELFF
TRBV24-1	TRBJ2-2	-	-	16	TGTGCCACCAGTGATTTAGGCATAGGGTTTACCGGGGAGCTGTTTTTT	CATSDLGIGFTGELFF
TRBV9	TRBJ2-7	-	-	17	TGTGCCAGCAGCGATCCCGGGACCTCCATTTGGCCCGACGAGCAGTACTTC	CASSDPGTSIWPDEQYF
TRBV10-3	TRBJ1-6	-	-	15	TGTGCCATCAGGGCCGGGAGCTCCTATAATTCACCCCTCCACTTT	CAIRAGSSYNSPLHF
TRBV6-4	TRBJ2-6	-	-	16	TGTGCCAGCAGTGAAAGGGGGGAATCTGGGGCCAACGTCCTGACTTTC	CASSERGESGANVLTF
TRBV28	TRBJ2-3	TRBD1	-	14	TGTGCCAGCAGTTTCACAGGGGTTACGGATACGCAGTATTTT	CASSFTGVTDTQYF
TRBV4-3	TRBJ2-2	-	-	15	TGCGCCAGCAGCCAACAGGGTGGGGGGACCGGGGAGCTGTTTTTT	CASSQQGGGTGELFF
TRBV19	TRBJ1-4	-	-	15	TGTGCCAGTAGTACGTTGGAGGTTCGAGGGGAAAAACTGTTTTTT	CASSTLEVRGEKLFF
TRBV7-3	TRBJ2-3	-	-	14	TGTGCCAGCAGCTTAAGACCCCGTTTGGATACGCAGTATTTT	CASSLRPRLDTQYF
TRBV7-2	TRBJ2-5	TRBD1	-	18	TGTGCCAGCAGCTTATGGGCCAATAGCGACAGGGAAAAAGAGACCCAGTACTTC	CASSLWANSDREKETQYF
TRBV7-9	TRBJ2-7	-	-	11	TGTGCCAGCAGCTTAAGCGGAGTAGAGTACTTC	CASSLSGVEYF
TRBV2	TRBJ2-7	-	once	14	TGTGCCAGCAGTGACGGCAGGACGGCCTACGAGCAGTACTTC	CASSDGRTAYEQYF
TRBV10-2	TRBJ1-6	-	-	12	TGCGCCAGCAGTGAGGGGCAGGGTACCCTCCACTTT	CASSEGQGTLHF
TRBV5-4	TRBJ2-3	-	-	14	TGTGCCAGCAGCTTGGAGCCGATCACAGATACGCAGTATTTT	CASSLEPITDTQYF
TRBV28	TRBJ2-2	TRBD2	-	16	TGTGCCAGCAGCTGGGTCCAGCGGGAGTGGACCGGGGAGCTGTTTTTT	CASSWVQREWTGELFF
TRBV5-1	TRBJ1-5	-	-	12	TGCGCCAGCAGCGGAAGCAATCAGCCCCAGCATTTT	CASSGSNQPQHF
TRBV9	TRBJ2-1	-	-	16	TGTGCCAGCAGCGTAGAACTAGATCAGGGTTGGGGTGAGCAGTTCTTC	CASSVELDQGWGEQFF
TRBV5-1	TRBJ2-6	-	-	15	TGCGCCAGCAGCTTTGGGGGATCTCGGGCCAACGTCCTGACTTTC	CASSFGGSRANVLTF
TRBV11-2	TRBJ2-3	TRBD2	-	16	TGTGCCAGCAGCTTAGTAGCGGGGAGCTTCACAGATACGCAGTATTTT	CASSLVAGSFTDTQYF
TRBV9	TRBJ1-2	-	-	12	TGTGCCAGCAGCCGCGTAGAAAGGGACGTCACCTTC	CASSRVERDVTF